This T cell receptor beta chain came from a study of spatial heterogeneity in lung cancer. Study details: Sequencing of follow-up PBMC samples took place when they were available, at a median of roughly 2 years after resection.

This clonotype was seen a few times. The sample's time point: blood at routine non-recurrence follow-up after resection. Sequencing covered unsorted whole RNA taken from tumor, nontumor lung or frozen PBMC. MiXCR, run by TCRdb on the 5' RACE reads, gives a single entry per CDR3 protein. The sample lists about 120,000 distinct CDR3 sequences, 10% to 15% seen once, with 16% in the top ten. There are 16 residues in the CDR3. With V trimmed by 4 bases and J by 2 bases, 6 bases remained unmatched. Germline CDR1 is MDHEN and CDR2 is SYDVKM. The sequencing here drew on PBMCs, taken at follow-up. V is TRBV28 and J is TRBJ2-3; TRBD1 matches 10 bases. The origin of this receptor is a male donor with early-stage non-small cell lung cancer. The CDR3 spells CASSSPGQGSTDTQYF. For the CDR3, the DNA is TGTGCCAGCAGTTCGCCGGGACAGGGGTCCACAGATACGCAGTATTTT.